This T cell receptor (beta chain) was profiled in a study of T-cell memory formation after mild COVID-19. At the level of the study: Each donor largely had its own TCR clusters. Study results and caveats: Clones contracting over day 15 to 85 were CD4/CD8 balanced, with later expanders leaning CD4+. Researchers could not confirm that second-wave clones peaking on day 37 targeted SARS-CoV-2.

Researchers used 5'RACE with constant-segment primers to make TCR alpha and TCR beta cDNA libraries that carry sample barcodes and UMIs. TCRdb passed the 5' RACE reads through MiXCR, listing each CDR3 protein once. The sample holds hundreds of thousands of distinct CDR3 sequences, roughly 21% seen once. The germline CDR1 and CDR2 sequences are SGHTA and FQGNSA. The V gene lost 0 bases and the J gene lost 6 bases, with 7 bases spanning the gap. CDR3 size: 13 residues. As for this clonotype: The antigen is not known.

This chain uses TRBV7-2 with TRBJ2-3; TRBD2 is a possible D gene (5 bases). Sequenced sample: PBMCs or a T cell subset sorted from them (not recorded which). The receptor was isolated from an adult woman who had mild COVID-19 (a few samples of this study predate the infection). Cell type and time point are not known. The CDR3 sequence: CASSLAAGDTQYF. CDR3 DNA: TGTGCCAGCAGCTTAGCGGCGGGCGATACGCAGTATTTT.